The 7 T cell receptor beta chains given below trace back to one sample, sequenced in a study of T cell responses to AZD1222 COVID-19 vaccine. This table comes from immunoSEQ multiplex PCR, and its TCRdb copy is limited to in-frame clones, with some not included. The sample contains around 120,000 clones, approximately 90% of which appear only once. Sequenced material: peripheral blood, taken on day 0 of AZD1222 vaccination. All receptors come from an adult in good health.

The rearrangement links TRBV27 to TRBJ1-2; no definite D call. CDR1 is MNHEY, CDR2 SMNVEV, per germline (reference sequence). This CDR3 contains 13 residues. V shed 6 bases and J shed 6 bases, with 14 bases lying between them. The CDR3 protein is CASRLGFSNGYTF. CDR3 coding DNA: TGTGCCAGCAGACTTGGTTTTAGTAATGGCTACACCTTC.

This clone showed up just a few times. This sequence joins TRBV5-4 and TRBJ2-3; 14 nucleotides agree with TRBD2. V was clipped by 4 bases and J by 1 base; unmatched bases: 8. The CDR3 has 18 residues. The germline CDR1 and CDR2 sequences are SGHNT and YYREEE (reference sequence). The CDR3 sequence is CASSGRTSGGRRTDTQYF. CDR3 coding DNA: TGTGCCAGCAGCGGACGGACTAGCGGGGGGCGGCGCACAGATACGCAGTATTTT.

J is TRBJ2-5 and V is TRBV7-2; D is undetermined. V was shortened by 0 bases and J by 3 bases, with 11 bases between the two germline ends. The CDR3 has 15 amino acids. CDR1 and CDR2 (germline): SGHTA, FQGNSA. Written as DNA, the CDR3 is TGTGCCAGCAGCTTAGCGCTCGGAGTGGAAGAGACCCAGTACTTC. This translates into CASSLALGVEETQYF.

This clone was detected once. A junction end diverges from the germline sequence, so it may reflect a read error. This chain joins TRBV28 and TRBJ1-1, with D hard to call. Per the germline V gene, CDR1 is MDHEN and CDR2 is SYDVKM. The CDR3 contains 12 residues. CDR3 sequence reads: CAISLPYTEAFF. The CDR3 DNA follows: TGTGCCATCAGTCTTCCTTACACTGAAGCTTTCTTT.

J is TRBJ2-5 and V is TRBV11-2; 16 bases are shared with TRBD2. The trim removed 5 bases at V and 5 bases at J, leaving 11 bases unmatched. Germline CDR1 reads SGHAT; CDR2 reads FQNNGV. CDR3 length: 18 amino acids. Here the CDR3 DNA reads TGTGCCAGCAGCACTACTCCGGGACTAGCGGGGGGGCCGGAGACCCAGTACTTC. Translation: CASSTTPGLAGGPETQYF.

The chain recombines TRBV10-2 with TRBJ2-1; D is possibly TRBD2 (5 bases). The CDR3 spans 15 residues. The germline V and J ends were trimmed by 7 bases and 0 bases, with 13 bases remaining between them. Germline V CDR1 and CDR2: WSHSY, SAAADI. The CDR3 here is CASTLNRDSYNEQFF. DNA for the CDR3: TGCGCCAGCACCTTAAACCGGGACTCCTACAATGAGCAGTTCTTC.

The gene calls are TRBV3-1 (or the pseudogene TRBV3-2) and TRBJ1-4; 8 bases line up with TRBD1. Germline V CDR1 and CDR2: LGHDT, YNNKEL (reference sequence). This CDR3 is built from 13 residues. Trimming removed 6 bases from V and 7 bases from J; junction bases left unmatched: 4. CDR3 sequence (DNA): TGTGCCAGCAGAGACAGGGGAGGTGAAAAACTGTTTTTT. Its protein is CASRDRGGEKLFF.